These 5 T cell receptor beta chains share one sample of origin, sequenced in a study of shared clonotypes between healthy human individuals. Naive CD8 cells were CD45RO-negative, positively selected for CCR7, excluding terminally differentiated effector memory CD45RA+ cells. The assay was immunoSEQ multiplex PCR, and TCRdb's table has in-frame clones only and misses some. The sample has about 2,200,000 clones; just over 90% are singletons. The sequenced material came from naive CD8+ T cells from PBMCs. Receptors originate from a man aged 18 to 30 in good health. Some clones in this sample may be carry-over from other donors' samples.

The chain couples TRBV27 to TRBJ2-7; a possible D gene is TRBD2 (5 bases). Trimming removed 4 bases from V and 1 base from J, with 20 bases in between. This CDR3 spans 17 amino acids. Germline-derived CDR1 and CDR2 are MNHEY and SMNVEV (reference sequence). The CDR3: CASSSTPLVATSYEQYF. The CDR3 coding sequence is TGTGCCAGCAGTTCGACTCCACTAGTTGCTACATCCTACGAGCAGTACTTC.

The rearrangement joins TRBV5-1 to TRBJ2-1, with 7 bases lining up with TRBD2. The trim removed 4 bases at V and 4 bases at J, leaving 5 bases unmatched. The CDR3 sequence is 14 residues long. The V gene's germline CDR1 is SGHRS and CDR2 YFSETQ. CDR3 residues: CASSHSGSYNEQFF. In nucleotides, the CDR3 is TGCGCCAGCAGCCATAGCGGGTCATACAATGAGCAGTTCTTC.

This chain joins TRBV7-6 and TRBJ2-7; 11 nucleotides line up with TRBD2. This CDR3 spans 16 amino acids. Germline lookup yields CDR1 SGHVS and CDR2 FNYEAQ. V was clipped by 5 bases and J by 2 bases; unmatched bases: 8. CDR3 residues: CASSAQRLAGTYEQYF. The CDR3 DNA reads TGTGCCAGCAGCGCTCAAAGACTAGCGGGGACCTACGAGCAGTACTTC.

This chain uses TRBV18 with TRBJ2-3; D may be TRBD2 (5 bases). CDR3 length: 13 residues. V lost 2 bases to trimming and J lost 4 bases, with 7 bases between them. In germline, CDR1 is KGHSH, CDR2 LQKENI. The CDR3 coding sequence is TGTGCCAGCTCACCAGCGGGTCCAGATACGCAGTATTTT. It specifies CASSPAGPDTQYF.

The chain is built from TRBV7-6 and TRBJ2-1; no firm D call. Germline values: CDR1 SGHVS, CDR2 FNYEAQ. The CDR3 runs to 17 residues. The V end lost 0 bases, the J end lost 0 bases, and 12 bases lay between the germline ends. This CDR3 is CASSLAHSRSSYNEQFF. DNA for the CDR3: TGTGCCAGCAGCTTAGCGCACTCTCGGAGCTCCTACAATGAGCAGTTCTTC.